Presented here are 7 T cell receptor beta chains from one specimen sequenced in a study of shared clonotypes between healthy human individuals. Here immunoSEQ multiplex PCR was the method, and the copy in TCRdb shows in-frame clones only, minus some. This table has around 2,000,000 clones, just under 95% appearing once. Naive CD8 cells were CD45RO-negative, positively selected for CCR7, excluding terminally differentiated effector memory CD45RA+ cells. Sequencing was carried out using naive CD8+ T cells sorted from blood. The source of these receptors is a man aged 18-30 years in good health.

V is TRBV7-8 and J is TRBJ2-1; TRBD2 matches at 13 bases. From germline, CDR1 is SGHVS and CDR2 FQNEAQ. The CDR3 covers 16 residues. With V trimmed by 6 bases and J by 4 bases, 6 bases remained unmatched. The CDR3 DNA is TGTGCCAGCAGTCCCGGACTAGCGGGAGTGTACAATGAGCAGTTCTTC. It specifies CASSPGLAGVYNEQFF.

This chain links TRBV5-4 with TRBJ2-5; a weak D match, TRBD2 (6 bases). The CDR3 sequence is 17 residues long. Germline V gene lookup returns CDR1 SGHNT and CDR2 YYREEE (reference sequence). Trimming shortened V by 4 bases and J by 4 bases, and 23 bases separated the two germline ends. CDR3 in amino acids: CASSVPAVGRGVETQYF. CDR3 coding DNA: TGTGCCAGCAGCGTCCCGGCAGTGGGGCGGGGTGTAGAGACCCAGTACTTC.

J is TRBJ2-7 and V is TRBV4-1; possibly TRBD1 or TRBD2 for D (5 bases each). The V gene lost 0 bases and the J gene lost 2 bases, with 11 bases spanning the gap. This CDR3 has 15 residues. The germline gives CDR1 MGHRA, CDR2 YSYEKL. Here the CDR3 DNA reads TGCGCCAGCAGCCAAGAATTCCAGGGACCCTACGAGCAGTACTTC. Protein product: CASSQEFQGPYEQYF.

The chain is built from TRBV7-9 and TRBJ2-5, with D maybe TRBD2 (5 bases). CDR1 SEHNR and CDR2 FQNEAQ come from the germline V gene (reference sequence). The V end lost 7 bases, the J end lost 5 bases, and 8 bases lay between the germline ends. CDR3 length: 11 residues. The CDR3 loop reads CASIGDETQYF. In DNA form, the CDR3 reads TGTGCCAGCATCGGGGATGAGACCCAGTACTTC.

The J gene is TRBJ1-3, the V gene TRBV18; D may be TRBD1 (5 bases). Germline loops: CDR1 KGHSH, CDR2 LQKENI. The CDR3 covers 14 residues. Trimming shortened V by 3 bases and J by 0 bases, and 6 bases separated the two germline ends. The CDR3 is CASSPQGSGNTIYF. The CDR3 bases are TGTGCCAGCTCACCTCAGGGCTCTGGAAACACCATATATTTT.

The rearrangement links TRBV19 to TRBJ2-5, with D possibly called TRBD1 or TRBD2 (5 bases each). The V end was cut by 0 bases, the J end by 0 bases, with 17 bases between. The CDR3 contains 18 residues. Germline CDR1 LNHDA, CDR2 SQIVND (reference sequence). In nucleotides, the CDR3 is TGTGCCAGTAGTATAGATCCCACGAATAAGGGACACCAAGAGACCCAGTACTTC. This sequence encodes CASSIDPTNKGHQETQYF.

V usage is TRBV11-2 and J usage is TRBJ2-7, with D hard to call. The ends were cut back, 3 bases at V and 6 bases at J, with 21 bases in the middle. Germline V gene lookup returns CDR1 SGHAT and CDR2 FQNNGV. CDR3 length equals 16 residues. CDR3 residues: CASSFGFGPPPLEQYF. CDR3 bases: TGTGCCAGCAGCTTTGGCTTCGGACCACCACCTCTCGAGCAGTACTTC. Together with reference TRBV11-2 and TRBJ2-7, the CDR3 gives the full variable domain: EAGVAQSPRYKIIEKRQSVAFWCNPISGHATLYWYQQILGQGPKLLIQFQNNGVVDDSQLPKDRFSAERLKGVDSTLKIQPAKLEDSAVYLCASSFGFGPPPLEQYFGPGTRLTVT.